This TCR beta chain was documented in a study of blood T cell repertoires in COVID-19. Study context: The United States, Italy and Spain supplied acute and convalescent COVID-19 samples. PBMCs, B-cell-depleted T cells, or T cells provided the cDNA or gDNA that made up the material.

Authors' data handling: Nucleated cell counts were estimated from reference gene primer amplification. Generated by immunoSEQ multiplex PCR, the TCRdb table keeps only in-frame clones and is missing some. The DNA gave D and trimming, while V, J and clone size come from that table. The sample lists some 400,000 clones, roughly 77% occurring once. The CDR3 has 15 amino acids. Germline CDR1 is MNHEY and CDR2 is SVGAGI. V shed 8 bases and J 1 base; nucleotides not matched to a gene: 10. Sequencing was done on a sample of peripheral blood. The TCR comes from a human donor with acute or convalescent COVID-19. The donor label of this sample is uncertain. The chain employs TRBV6-5 and TRBJ1-1; TRBD1 matches 7 bases. The DNA of the CDR3 is TGTGCCAGCCCCGAGATCGGGACAGCGAACACTGAAGCTTTCTTT. Translating gives CASPEIGTANTEAFF.